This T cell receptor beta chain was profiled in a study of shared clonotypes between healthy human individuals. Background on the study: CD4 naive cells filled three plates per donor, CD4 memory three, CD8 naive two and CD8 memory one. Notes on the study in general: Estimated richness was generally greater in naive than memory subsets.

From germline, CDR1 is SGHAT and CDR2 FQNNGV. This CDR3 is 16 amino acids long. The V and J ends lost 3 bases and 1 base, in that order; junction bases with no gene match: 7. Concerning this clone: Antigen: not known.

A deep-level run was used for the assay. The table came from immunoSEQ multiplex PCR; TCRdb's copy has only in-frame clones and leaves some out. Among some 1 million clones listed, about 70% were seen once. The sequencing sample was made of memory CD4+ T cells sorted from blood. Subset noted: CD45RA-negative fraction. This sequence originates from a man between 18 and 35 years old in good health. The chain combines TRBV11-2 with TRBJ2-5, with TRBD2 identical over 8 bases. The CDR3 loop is CASSFRTSLLQETQYF. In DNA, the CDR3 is TGTGCCAGCAGCTTCCGGACTAGCCTCCTCCAAGAGACCCAGTACTTC.